This T cell receptor (beta chain) was sequenced in a study of T cell repertoires in cytomegalovirus infection. On the study more broadly: Carrying CMV and the relevant HLA type showed in public TCR beta signatures.

A remark on this clonotype: Its matching antigen is unknown.

Losses at the gene ends were 5 bases for V and 5 bases for J; bases not matched to a gene: 4. The CDR3 runs 15 residues. Germline CDR1 and CDR2: MDHEN and SYDVKM. Whole-study results and caveats: Accumulated public TCR beta family frequency recognized individuals carrying CMV together with the relevant HLA. CMV-specific TCR beta clonotypes restricted by HLA-C were the ones dominating the ex vivo response.

One entry per CDR3 protein, called by TCRdb with MiXCR from the reads. The table records roughly 230,000 distinct CDR3 sequences, over 20% of them present only once. The sample taken for sequencing was CD8+ T cells from PBMCs. The receptor was derived from a human donor in good health (CMV status not recorded). Some clones in this sample may be carry-over from other donors' samples. This chain links TRBV28 with TRBJ2-2, with 11 nucleotides matching TRBD1. The CDR3 spells CASSRDRGLTGELFF. CDR3 coding DNA: TGTGCCAGCAGTCGGGACAGGGGGTTAACCGGGGAGCTGTTTTTT.